This T cell receptor beta chain was observed in a study of cytomegalovirus exposure and HLA in healthy donors. Trimming left V 2 bases short and J 4 bases short, with 14 bases between. This CDR3 region has 16 residues. Germline CDR1 LNHDA, CDR2 SQIVND (reference sequence). With 60 Vbeta and 13 Jbeta primers, the PCR was carried out. Assay: immunoSEQ multiplex PCR; the TCRdb copy retains only in-frame clones and omits some. The sample shows about 120,000 clones, 9.5% of them seen only once. Material for sequencing was PBMCs. The J gene is TRBJ2-2, the V gene TRBV19; tentatively, D is TRBD1 (6 bases). This clonotype was obtained from a man aged 25-45 years in good health and CMV-seronegative. The CDR3 bases are TGTGCCAGTAGTATATACACAGGGAGTGGCACCGGGGAGCTGTTTTTT. It specifies CASSIYTGSGTGELFF.